The 29 T cell receptor beta chains presented below share a single source sample, sequenced in a study of T cell repertoires in cytomegalovirus infection. Their antigen targets remain unknown. Each CDR3 protein gets one entry after TCRdb re-called the reads with MiXCR. The sample yields roughly 500,000 distinct CDR3 sequences, about 42% seen once. The sample was cultured PBMCs, taken from culture after CMV antigen stimulation. The receptor set was obtained from a human donor in good health (CMV status not recorded). Some clones in this sample may be carry-over from other donors' samples.

This chain joins TRBV6-5 and TRBJ2-3; 10 nucleotides align to TRBD2. CDR1 is MNHEY, CDR2 SVGAGI, per germline. Trimming at V came to 6 bases and at J to 7 bases, leaving 13 bases not matched to a gene. This CDR3 is built from 16 residues. Here the CDR3 DNA reads TGTGCCAGCAGCCGGATCCGAGCGGGAGGGACGCATACGCAGTATTTT. Translated: CASSRIRAGGTHTQYF.

This rearrangement joins TRBV6-5 to TRBJ2-5; 15 bases match TRBD2. J lost 0 bases, V lost 6 bases, and 8 bases had no gene match. Germline loops: CDR1 MNHEY, CDR2 SVGAGI. The CDR3 extends over 18 amino acids. CDR3 residues: CASRGLAGGREYQETQYF. The CDR3 nucleotides read TGTGCCAGCAGGGGACTAGCGGGGGGTCGAGAGTACCAAGAGACCCAGTACTTC.

In this sample, this clonotype turned up a few times. The chain uses TRBV4-3 and TRBJ2-7; 8 bases are shared with TRBD1. The germline V gene encodes CDR1 LGHNA and CDR2 YSLEER. The CDR3 covers 14 residues. V lost 1 base to trimming and J lost 5 bases; unmatched junction nucleotides: 4. CDR3 sequence reads: CASSQGQGADEQYF. For the CDR3, the DNA is TGCGCCAGCAGCCAAGGGCAGGGGGCCGACGAGCAGTACTTC.

V usage is TRBV7-8 and J usage is TRBJ1-2, with D tentatively TRBD1 (5 bases). The germline V and J ends were trimmed by 3 bases and 7 bases, with 12 bases remaining between them. In germline, CDR1 is SGHVS, CDR2 FQNEAQ. This CDR3 is built from 13 residues. CDR3: CASSFSGDGGYTF. The CDR3, as DNA: TGTGCCAGCAGCTTTTCTGGGGACGGTGGCTACACCTTC.

The V call is TRBV2, the J call TRBJ2-3, with a possible D match to TRBD1 (6 bases). V was clipped by 5 bases and J by 0 bases, with 18 bases between them. The germline CDR1 and CDR2 sequences are SNHLY and FYNNEI. The CDR3 runs to 17 residues. In DNA, the CDR3 is TGTGCCAGCAGTCCTCGCCGGCTAGGGGGTAGCACAGATACGCAGTATTTT. It yields the protein CASSPRRLGGSTDTQYF.

This chain joins TRBV7-4 and TRBJ2-7, with D maybe TRBD2 (6 bases). The V gene's germline CDR1 is SGHVT and CDR2 SQSDAQ. V dropped 5 bases and J dropped 4 bases, with 18 bases sitting between them. This CDR3 has 15 residues. The CDR3 DNA is TGTGCCAGCAGCCGCCTTGTGGACGGGGGATACGAGCAGTACTTC. It translates to CASSRLVDGGYEQYF.

This clonotype was observed many times. The chain uses TRBV7-2 and TRBJ1-1; possibly TRBD1 for D (6 bases). Germline-derived CDR1 and CDR2 are SGHTA and FQGNSA. The CDR3 extends over 19 amino acids. V was clipped by 2 bases and J by 1 base, with 23 bases between them. The CDR3 sequence is CASSLFDDRAGAKNTEAFF. CDR3 nucleotides: TGTGCCAGCAGCTTATTCGACGATCGGGCAGGGGCCAAGAACACTGAAGCTTTCTTT.

V gene TRBV12-5 combines with J gene TRBJ2-7, with D tentatively TRBD1 or TRBD2 (5 bases each). V was shortened by 3 bases and J by 0 bases, with 12 bases between the two germline ends. The CDR3 covers 15 residues. Germline CDR1 and CDR2: LGHNT and FRNRAP. The CDR3 DNA reads TGTGCTAGTGGTTTCCGGCCAGGGAGCTCCTACGAGCAGTACTTC. It is translated as CASGFRPGSSYEQYF.

This clonotype turned up a few times. The chain recombines TRBV24-1 with TRBJ2-4; D is unresolved. Trimming left V 3 bases short and J 6 bases short, with 20 bases between. Germline V gives CDR1 KGHDR, CDR2 SFDVKD. CDR3 length: 17 residues. The CDR3 nucleotides are TGTGCCACCAGTGATCCCCTCAACCCGGGTGGTGGAAACATTCAGTACTTC. Translation gives CATSDPLNPGGGNIQYF.

The V and J genes are TRBV28 and TRBJ2-7, with 7 bases fitting TRBD1. The trim removed 6 bases at V and 0 bases at J, leaving 8 bases unmatched. The CDR3 has 15 residues. Germline V lookup: CDR1 MDHEN, CDR2 SYDVKM. CDR3 residues: CASSPGGTFSYEQYF. In nucleotides, the CDR3 is TGTGCCAGCAGCCCAGGGGGTACTTTCTCCTACGAGCAGTACTTC.

This clonotype was picked up many times. The chain uses TRBV7-2 and TRBJ2-5; the D gene is possibly TRBD2 (7 bases). CDR1 and CDR2 (germline): SGHTA, FQGNSA. V gave up 5 bases and J gave up 4 bases, with 17 bases separating them. The CDR3 is 15 amino acids. The CDR3 nucleotides read TGTGCCAGCAGCGGCCTAGGGGGGGGAATAGAGACCCAGTACTTC. This codes for CASSGLGGGIETQYF.

This sequence joins TRBV7-2 and TRBJ2-7; unclear D gene. Germline V gene lookup returns CDR1 SGHTA and CDR2 FQGNSA. The germline V and J ends were trimmed by 1 base and 6 bases, with 10 bases remaining between them. The length of the CDR3 is 13 residues. The CDR3 bases are TGTGCCAGCAGCTTAGTAGGGTTGGGCGAGCAGTACTTC. Translated, it gives CASSLVGLGEQYF.

V gene TRBV6-5 combines with J gene TRBJ2-2; perhaps TRBD2 as D (5 bases). V dropped 2 bases and J dropped 5 bases, with 15 bases sitting between them. CDR3 length: 16 residues. Germline V gene data show CDR1 as MNHEY and CDR2 as SVGAGI. For the CDR3, the DNA is TGTGCCAGCAGTTACGATGGAGCGGTCTGGACCGGGGAGCTGTTTTTT. Translation gives CASSYDGAVWTGELFF.

The chain joins TRBV5-4 to TRBJ2-3; TRBD2 aligns across 8 bases. CDR1 SGHNT and CDR2 YYREEE come from the germline V gene (reference sequence). After removal of 7 bases from V and 2 bases from J, the junction contained 12 bases not matched to a gene. This CDR3 is 16 amino acids long. The CDR3 DNA follows: TGTGCCAGCGGCACCAGACTAGCGCCCTACACAGATACGCAGTATTTT. Residues: CASGTRLAPYTDTQYF.

The J gene is TRBJ2-1, the V gene TRBV6-6, with TRBD2 identical over 15 bases. The CDR3 loop spans 17 amino acids. The V and J ends lost 4 bases and 5 bases, in that order; junction bases with no gene match: 6. Per germline, CDR1 MNHNY and CDR2 SVGAGI (reference sequence). This CDR3 is CASSSRTSGRVNNEQFF. The CDR3 nucleotides are TGTGCCAGCAGTTCCCGGACTAGCGGGAGGGTAAACAATGAGCAGTTCTTC.

The rearrangement joins TRBV7-2 to TRBJ2-1; D is possibly TRBD2 (7 bases). CDR3 size: 15 residues. The germline V gene has CDR1 SGHTA and CDR2 FQGNSA. The ends were cut back, 7 bases at V and 9 bases at J, with 22 bases in the middle. This CDR3 reads CASTPLLGGGGEQFF. In DNA, the CDR3 is TGTGCCAGCACCCCACTCTTGGGGGGCGGGGGTGAGCAGTTCTTC.

At least ten counts were recorded for this clonotype. The CDR3 loop reads CASSPENPEAFF. The CDR3 DNA is TGTGCCAGCAGCCCGGAGAATCCTGAAGCTTTCTTT. The V and J genes are TRBV7-2 and TRBJ1-1; D not certain. Germline V lookup: CDR1 SGHTA, CDR2 FQGNSA. The length of the CDR3 is 12 residues. The V gene lost 5 bases and the J gene lost 6 bases, with 10 bases spanning the gap.

V gene TRBV5-4 combines with J gene TRBJ2-3, with D unclear. V lost 2 bases, J lost 2 bases, and 9 bases lay in between. The CDR3 covers 14 residues. The germline V gene has CDR1 SGHNT and CDR2 YYREEE (reference sequence). The CDR3 DNA is TGTGCCAGCAGCTTAGAGCAGATCACAGATACGCAGTATTTT. It yields the protein CASSLEQITDTQYF.

This clonotype was recorded at least ten times. The rearrangement links TRBV7-2 to TRBJ2-5; TRBD1 is a possible D gene (6 bases). The germline V gene encodes CDR1 SGHTA and CDR2 FQGNSA. This CDR3 comprises 15 residues. The V end was cut by 5 bases, the J end by 5 bases, with 18 bases between. This CDR3 reads CASSPPGQIRETQYF. CDR3 bases: TGTGCCAGCAGCCCGCCGGGACAAATAAGGGAGACCCAGTACTTC. Full variable domain (remainder filled in from reference TRBV7-2 and TRBJ2-5): GAGVSQSPSNKVTEKGKDVELRCDPISGHTALYWYRQSLGQGLEFLIYFQGNSAPDKSGLPSDRFSAERTGGSVSTLTIQRTQQEDSAVYLCASSPPGQIRETQYFGPGTRLLVL.

This chain connects TRBV5-5 to TRBJ1-6; no clear D gene. Germline CDR1 SGHKS, CDR2 YYEKEE (reference sequence). The CDR3 spans 14 residues. The ends were cut back, 0 bases at V and 5 bases at J, with 6 bases in the middle. The CDR3 sequence is CASSLGRDNSPLHF. DNA of the CDR3: TGTGCCAGCAGCTTGGGTCGGGATAATTCACCCCTCCACTTT.

The chain is built from TRBV28 and TRBJ1-2; weak D call: TRBD1 (5 bases). The V and J ends lost 6 bases and 2 bases respectively, with 19 bases between them. The CDR3 sequence is 16 residues long. The germline V gene has CDR1 MDHEN and CDR2 SYDVKM. CDR3 in DNA: TGTGCCAGCAGCCCAATCCACAGGAGAACAAACTATGGCTACACCTTC. It yields the protein CASSPIHRRTNYGYTF.

This chain links TRBV20-1 with TRBJ2-2; D uncertain. V shed 0 bases and J shed 5 bases, with 4 bases lying between them. The germline V gene encodes CDR1 DFQATT and CDR2 SNEGSKA (reference sequence). The CDR3 consists of 12 residues. CDR3 sequence: CSARERTGELFF. In DNA form, the CDR3 reads TGCAGTGCTAGAGAACGGACCGGGGAGCTGTTTTTT.

In its sample, this clonotype was seen once. V and J are TRBV4-1 and TRBJ2-5, with no clear D. Deletions cut 0 bases from V and 6 bases from J, with 5 bases between. Germline CDR1 MGHRA, CDR2 YSYEKL. There are 12 residues in the CDR3. CDR3 sequence reads: CASSQEMKTQYF. The CDR3 DNA is TGCGCCAGCAGCCAAGAGATGAAGACCCAGTACTTC.

The J gene is TRBJ2-2, the V gene TRBV7-2, with D tentatively TRBD1 (6 bases). V dropped 2 bases and J dropped 7 bases, with 17 bases sitting between them. This CDR3 is built from 16 residues. The V gene's germline CDR1 is SGHTA and CDR2 FQGNSA. The CDR3 is CASSLPRAGVNGELFF. The CDR3 DNA is TGTGCCAGCAGCTTACCCAGGGCAGGGGTCAACGGGGAGCTGTTTTTT.

This clonotype occurred a few times. V usage is TRBV24-1 and J usage is TRBJ2-2; D might be TRBD2 (6 bases). Germline V lookup: CDR1 KGHDR, CDR2 SFDVKD. V was pared by 6 bases and J by 7 bases, with 17 bases between. This CDR3 has 15 residues. Here the CDR3 DNA reads TGTGCCACCAGTCCGGGACTCCCATTCGGCGGGGAGCTGTTTTTT. This sequence encodes CATSPGLPFGGELFF.

The chain carries TRBV5-1 and TRBJ2-1; possibly TRBD1 for D (5 bases). The CDR3 runs to 15 residues. Trimming removed 2 bases at V and 0 bases at J, with 9 bases between. Germline V gives CDR1 SGHRS, CDR2 YFSETQ. CDR3 nucleotide sequence: TGCGCCAGCAGCTTCTTAGGGGACTCCTACAATGAGCAGTTCTTC. Its translation: CASSFLGDSYNEQFF. Drawing the rest from reference TRBV5-1 and TRBJ2-1, the complete variable domain is KAGVTQTPRYLIKTRGQQVTLSCSPISGHRSVSWYQQTPGQGLQFLFEYFSETQRNKGNFPGRFSGRQFSNSRSEMNVSTLELGDSALYLCASSFLGDSYNEQFFGPGTRLTVL.

This clonotype was picked up a small number of times. The rearrangement links TRBV7-2 to TRBJ2-7, with D possibly called TRBD1 or TRBD2 (5 bases each). The CDR3 extends over 14 amino acids. Germline V gene lookup returns CDR1 SGHTA and CDR2 FQGNSA. The germline V and J ends were trimmed by 1 base and 7 bases, with 14 bases remaining between them. CDR3 amino acids: CASSLDGAAREQYF. The CDR3 region has the DNA TGTGCCAGCAGCTTAGACGGGGCAGCTAGGGAGCAGTACTTC. Full variable domain (outside the CDR3, taken from reference TRBV7-2 and TRBJ2-7): GAGVSQSPSNKVTEKGKDVELRCDPISGHTALYWYRQSLGQGLEFLIYFQGNSAPDKSGLPSDRFSAERTGGSVSTLTIQRTQQEDSAVYLCASSLDGAAREQYFGPGTRLTVT.

The rearrangement links TRBV7-8 to TRBJ2-2; 12 bases fit TRBD1. CDR1 and CDR2 from the germline V gene are SGHVS and FQNEAQ. V trimming: 4 bases; J trimming: 1 base; junction bases outside the gene matches: 4. This CDR3 spans 17 amino acids. CDR3 DNA: TGTGCCAGCAGCTCCCGGGACAGGGGGCAGAACACCGGGGAGCTGTTTTTT. This sequence encodes CASSSRDRGQNTGELFF.

The chain combines TRBV5-4 with TRBJ1-3; 7 bases line up with TRBD1. Germline V gives CDR1 SGHNT, CDR2 YYREEE (reference sequence). CDR3 length equals 13 residues. The trim removed 4 bases at V and 4 bases at J, leaving 2 bases unmatched. CDR3 in amino acids: CASSMTGGNTIYF. The DNA of the CDR3 is TGTGCCAGCAGCATGACAGGGGGAAACACCATATATTTT.